One T cell receptor beta chain is described in this entry. This specimen belongs to a study of CD8 T cells in Susac syndrome. Random hexamers were used to reverse transcribe an amount of about 0.5 to 1 ug RNA. MiXCR, run by TCRdb on the immunoSEQ multiplex PCR reads, gives a single entry per CDR3 protein. Here the sample spans some 120,000 distinct CDR3 sequences, roughly 94% being singletons. TEMRA cells underwent FACS enrichment and CD8+ and CD4+ T cells underwent negative isolation. Sequencing was done on a sample of CD4+ T cells from PBMCs. This TCR was recovered from a human donor with multiple sclerosis.

CDR3 nucleotide sequence: TGCAGCGTCGGGACGACGGGGGGTCAACTGTTTTTT. Protein sequence: CSVGTTGGQLFF. The chain couples TRBV29-1 to TRBJ1-4; TRBD1 might be the D (5 bases). The V gene lost 6 bases and the J gene lost 12 bases, with 17 bases spanning the gap. The CDR3 contains 12 residues. The germline V gene encodes CDR1 SQVTM and CDR2 ANQGSEA.